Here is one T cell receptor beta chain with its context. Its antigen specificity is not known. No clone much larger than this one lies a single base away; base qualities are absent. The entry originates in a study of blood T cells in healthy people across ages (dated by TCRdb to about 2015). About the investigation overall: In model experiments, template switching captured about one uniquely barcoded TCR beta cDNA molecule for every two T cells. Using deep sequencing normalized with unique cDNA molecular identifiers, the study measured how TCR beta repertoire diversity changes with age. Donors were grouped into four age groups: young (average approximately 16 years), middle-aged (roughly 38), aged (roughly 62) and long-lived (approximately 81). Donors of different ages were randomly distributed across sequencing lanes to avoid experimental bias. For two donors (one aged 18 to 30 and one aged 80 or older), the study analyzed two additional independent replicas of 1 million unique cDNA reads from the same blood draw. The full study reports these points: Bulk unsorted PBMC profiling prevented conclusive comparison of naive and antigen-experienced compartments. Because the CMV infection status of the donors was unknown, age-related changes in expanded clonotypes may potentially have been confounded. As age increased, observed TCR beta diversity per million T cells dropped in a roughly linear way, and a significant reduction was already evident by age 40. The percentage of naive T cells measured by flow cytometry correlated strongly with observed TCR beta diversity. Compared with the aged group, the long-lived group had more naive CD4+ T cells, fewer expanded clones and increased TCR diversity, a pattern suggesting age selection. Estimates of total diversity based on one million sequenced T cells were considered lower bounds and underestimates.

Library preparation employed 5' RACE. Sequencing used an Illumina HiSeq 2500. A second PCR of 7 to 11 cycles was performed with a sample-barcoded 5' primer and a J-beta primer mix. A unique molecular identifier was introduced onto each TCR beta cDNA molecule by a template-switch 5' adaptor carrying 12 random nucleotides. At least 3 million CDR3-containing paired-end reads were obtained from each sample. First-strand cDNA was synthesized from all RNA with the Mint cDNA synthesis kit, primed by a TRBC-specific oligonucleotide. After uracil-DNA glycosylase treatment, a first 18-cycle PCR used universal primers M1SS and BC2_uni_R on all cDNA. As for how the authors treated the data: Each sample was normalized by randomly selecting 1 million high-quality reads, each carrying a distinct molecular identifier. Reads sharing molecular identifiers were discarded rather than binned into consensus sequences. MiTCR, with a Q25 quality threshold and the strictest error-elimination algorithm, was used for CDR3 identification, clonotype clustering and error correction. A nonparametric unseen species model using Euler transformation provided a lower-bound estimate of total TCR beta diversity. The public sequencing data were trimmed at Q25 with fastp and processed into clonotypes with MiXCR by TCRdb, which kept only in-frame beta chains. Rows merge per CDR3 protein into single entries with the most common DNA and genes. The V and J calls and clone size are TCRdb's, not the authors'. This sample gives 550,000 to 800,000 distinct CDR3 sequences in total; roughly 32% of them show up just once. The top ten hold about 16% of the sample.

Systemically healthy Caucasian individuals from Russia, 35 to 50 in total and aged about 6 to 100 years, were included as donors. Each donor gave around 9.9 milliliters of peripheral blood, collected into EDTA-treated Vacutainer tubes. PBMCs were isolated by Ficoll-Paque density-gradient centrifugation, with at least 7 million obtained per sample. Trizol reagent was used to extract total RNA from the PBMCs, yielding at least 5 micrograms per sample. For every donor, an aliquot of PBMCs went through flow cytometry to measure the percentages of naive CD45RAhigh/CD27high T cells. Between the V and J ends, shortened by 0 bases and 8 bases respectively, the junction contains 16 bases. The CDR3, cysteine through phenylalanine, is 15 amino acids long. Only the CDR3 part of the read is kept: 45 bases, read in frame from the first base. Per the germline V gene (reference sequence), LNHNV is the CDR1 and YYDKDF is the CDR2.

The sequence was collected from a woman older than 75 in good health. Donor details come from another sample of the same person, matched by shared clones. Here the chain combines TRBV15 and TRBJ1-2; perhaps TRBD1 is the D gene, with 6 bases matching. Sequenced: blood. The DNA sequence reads TGTGCCACCAGCAGAGATAGGACGGACAGAGGCGGCTACACCTTC. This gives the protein CATSRDRTDRGGYTF.